Presented here are 15 T cell receptor beta chains from one specimen sequenced in a study of regulatory T cells in long-lasting Graves disease. CDR3-region Arm-PCR and iRepertoire HTBI primers produced the TCR beta libraries. TCRdb re-derived calls from the multiplex PCR reads in MiXCR, one entry per CDR3 protein. The sample has roughly 300,000 distinct CDR3 sequences; around a fifth are singletons. The time point is: persistent/refractory GD, antithyroid drugs over 5 years with positive TRAb. PBMCs provided the RNA from which the TCR library was made. The sample consisted of peripheral blood mononuclear cells (PBMCs), taken when the disease was refractory, from a patient treated with antithyroid drugs. The receptors shown here come from a female donor with Graves disease.

This clonotype has more than one count but fewer than ten. This chain uses TRBV12-3 or TRBV12-4 with TRBJ2-3; 11 bases match TRBD2. Germline trimming cut 4 bases from V and 6 bases from J; bases unmatched to any gene: 3. There are 14 residues in the CDR3. The CDR3: CASSWTSGLDTQYF. The CDR3, as DNA: TGTGCCAGCAGTTGGACTAGCGGGCTTGATACGCAGTATTTT.

V is TRBV7-2 and J is TRBJ1-2; D gene unclear. Germline V gene data show CDR1 as SGHTA and CDR2 as FQGNSA. This CDR3 has 15 amino acids. V lost 1 base to trimming and J lost 4 bases, with 13 bases between them. The CDR3 spells CASSLGAPPVYGYTF. The CDR3 bases are TGTGCCAGCAGCTTAGGAGCCCCACCAGTCTATGGCTACACCTTC.

This clonotype was picked up many times. The chain combines TRBV3-1 with TRBJ1-1; 7 bases match TRBD1. V gave up 5 bases and J gave up 4 bases; unmatched junction bases: 10. Per germline, CDR1 LGHDT and CDR2 YNNKEL (reference sequence). This CDR3 spans 15 amino acids. The CDR3 sequence: CASSARQGGGTEAFF. As DNA, the CDR3 is TGTGCCAGCAGCGCTAGACAGGGAGGGGGCACTGAAGCTTTCTTT.

This clonotype was counted only a few times. The chain combines TRBV7-9 with TRBJ1-5; possible D gene TRBD1, 5 bases. The ends were cut back, 1 base at V and 1 base at J, with 8 bases in the middle. Germline V gives CDR1 SEHNR, CDR2 FQNEAQ (reference sequence). The CDR3 covers 15 residues. The CDR3 spells CASSLGWDSNQPQHF. The CDR3 DNA sequence: TGTGCCAGCAGCTTAGGCTGGGACAGCAATCAGCCCCAGCATTTT. Complete variable domain (other parts from reference TRBV7-9 and TRBJ1-5): DTGVSQNPRHKITKRGQNVTFRCDPISEHNRLYWYRQTLGQGPEFLTYFQNEAQLEKSRLLSDRFSAERPKGSFSTLEIQRTEQGDSAMYLCASSLGWDSNQPQHFGDGTRLSIL.

The chain is built from TRBV11-2 and TRBJ1-6, with D hard to call. V was trimmed by 0 bases and J by 6 bases, leaving 6 bases between them. CDR3 size: 14 residues. Looked up from germline, CDR1 is SGHAT and CDR2 is FQNNGV. CDR3 bases: TGTGCCAGCAGCTTAGAAGGCTTTAATTCACCCCTCCACTTT. This translates into CASSLEGFNSPLHF.

In this sample, this clonotype turned up many times. This sequence joins TRBV30 and TRBJ2-2; perhaps TRBD2 as D (5 bases). Germline V gene data show CDR1 as GTSNPN and CDR2 as SVGIG (reference sequence). The germline V and J ends were trimmed by 1 base and 8 bases, with 5 bases remaining between them. The CDR3 extends over 11 amino acids. The CDR3 loop reads CAWSGRGELFF. The CDR3 DNA is TGTGCCTGGAGTGGGAGGGGGGAGCTGTTTTTT.

This clonotype was seen at least ten times. The chain uses TRBV28 and TRBJ1-2; 7 nucleotides match TRBD1. Losses at the gene ends were 9 bases for V and 2 bases for J; bases not matched to a gene: 6. Looked up from germline, CDR1 is MDHEN and CDR2 is SYDVKM. The CDR3 is 13 amino acids. The CDR3 here is CASMTGMNYGYTF. CDR3 nucleotide sequence: TGTGCCAGTATGACAGGGATGAACTATGGCTACACCTTC.

Many counts were recorded for this clonotype. The V gene is TRBV20-1, the J gene TRBJ1-2; the match to TRBD1 covers 11 bases. Trimming removed 5 bases from V and 6 bases from J; junction bases left unmatched: 2. The CDR3 length is 12 residues. Germline CDR1 is DFQATT and CDR2 is SNEGSKA (reference sequence). CDR3 nucleotides: TGCAGTGCTTCGGACAGGGGGCATGGCTACACCTTC. Translation: CSASDRGHGYTF.

The CDR3: CATNFGSGYTQYF. CDR3 sequence (DNA): TGTGCCACCAACTTCGGTAGCGGTTATACGCAGTATTTT. The chain is built from TRBV24-1 and TRBJ2-3; D perhaps matches TRBD2 (6 bases). The V gene lost 8 bases and the J gene lost 7 bases, with 15 bases spanning the gap. Germline lookup yields CDR1 KGHDR and CDR2 SFDVKD. CDR3 length: 13 amino acids.

The V gene is TRBV7-3, the J gene TRBJ2-5; tentatively, D is TRBD1 or TRBD2 (6 bases each). The CDR3 runs to 15 residues. Germline CDR1 SGHTA, CDR2 FQGTGA. V was cut by 5 bases and J by 4 bases, with 17 bases left in between. The CDR3 spells CASSPPLGGGETQYF. The CDR3 bases are TGTGCCAGCAGCCCCCCCCTTGGAGGGGGAGAGACCCAGTACTTC.

The chain recombines TRBV5-1 with TRBJ2-2; a possible D gene is TRBD1 (6 bases). The CDR3 runs 16 residues. The germline V and J ends were trimmed by 3 bases and 2 bases, with 14 bases remaining between them. In germline, CDR1 is SGHRS, CDR2 YFSETQ. The DNA for the CDR3 is TGCGCCAGCAGCTCGAACCGGGACATCAACACCGGGGAGCTGTTTTTT. This gives the protein CASSSNRDINTGELFF. Complete variable domain (other parts from reference TRBV5-1 and TRBJ2-2): KAGVTQTPRYLIKTRGQQVTLSCSPISGHRSVSWYQQTPGQGLQFLFEYFSETQRNKGNFPGRFSGRQFSNSRSEMNVSTLELGDSALYLCASSSNRDINTGELFFGEGSRLTVL.

This clonotype was picked up many times. CDR3 sequence reads: CASRSGTEAFF. CDR3 sequence (DNA): TGTGCCAGCCGATCTGGCACTGAAGCTTTCTTT. This chain joins TRBV6-1 and TRBJ1-1, with unresolved D. The CDR3 length is 11 residues. Germline CDR1 reads MNHNS; CDR2 reads SASEGT. V was trimmed by 8 bases and J by 4 bases, leaving 8 bases between them.

The chain employs TRBV6-1 and TRBJ1-2; D is uncertain. V dropped 10 bases and J dropped 0 bases, with 15 bases sitting between them. Germline CDR1 is MNHNS and CDR2 is SASEGT. The CDR3 spans 14 residues. CDR3 bases: TGTGCCACCAGGAGGTACAGTCCTAACTATGGCTACACCTTC. The encoded protein is CATRRYSPNYGYTF.

As to this clonotype: At one boundary the junction diverges from the germline segment, which might be a read error. The V gene is TRBV20-1, the J gene TRBJ1-3; D is unresolved. This CDR3 region has 13 residues. Germline loops: CDR1 DFQATT, CDR2 SNEGSKA (reference sequence). Here the CDR3 reads CSARGRCGNTIYF. CDR3 nucleotide sequence: TGCAGTGCAAGAGGAAGGTGCGGAAACACCATATATTTT.

This clonotype was counted only a few times. The rearrangement joins TRBV7-9 to TRBJ1-5; D remains unclear. The ends were cut back, 5 bases at V and 5 bases at J, with 7 bases in the middle. Germline-derived CDR1 and CDR2 are SEHNR and FQNEAQ (reference sequence). CDR3 size: 12 residues. The CDR3 loop is CASSRFDQPQHF. The CDR3 DNA follows: TGTGCCAGCAGCCGTTTCGATCAGCCCCAGCATTTT.